The 13 T cell receptor beta chains in this list originate from one sample, sequenced in a study of OX40 agonist ivuxolimab in advanced cancers. Sequencing was performed with immunoSEQ multiplex PCR; in TCRdb, only in-frame clones are kept and a portion is missing. The sample shows about 26,000 clones, approximately 85% of them seen only once. The sample in question was CD4+ or CD8+ T cells sorted from blood, obtained in a trial of the OX40 agonist ivuxolimab. These receptors were obtained from an adult with an advanced solid tumor such as melanoma, head and neck, liver or kidney cancer.

The rearrangement links TRBV7-9 to TRBJ2-7; 7 nucleotides line up with TRBD2. The V segment lost 5 bases and the J segment 4 bases; nucleotides outside the gene matches: 11. CDR1 SEHNR and CDR2 FQNEAQ come from the germline V gene (reference sequence). This CDR3 is built from 15 residues. The CDR3 nucleotides are TGTGCCAGCAGCCCCCCGGGAGGAGGGAGATACGAGCAGTACTTC. Protein sequence: CASSPPGGGRYEQYF.

The rearrangement links TRBV27 to TRBJ1-1; D not resolved. V was clipped by 4 bases and J by 8 bases, with 8 bases between them. The CDR3 spans 11 residues. The germline V gene encodes CDR1 MNHEY and CDR2 SMNVEV (reference sequence). CDR3 protein: CASSSRLEAFF. The CDR3 DNA reads as TGTGCCAGCAGTTCCCGCTTGGAAGCTTTCTTT.

V usage is TRBV19 and J usage is TRBJ2-2, with a possible D match to TRBD2 (6 bases). Per germline, CDR1 LNHDA and CDR2 SQIVND (reference sequence). CDR3 size: 15 residues. The V end lost 4 bases, the J end lost 4 bases, and 13 bases lay between the germline ends. The CDR3 is CASSTVTRGTGELFF. Written as DNA, the CDR3 is TGTGCCAGTAGTACCGTGACTAGGGGCACCGGGGAGCTGTTTTTT.

The V call is TRBV5-5, the J call TRBJ2-7; 9 nucleotides agree with TRBD2. The CDR3 sequence is 17 residues long. V dropped 1 base and J dropped 0; count of bases not matched to a gene: 8. CDR1 is SGHKS and CDR2 is YYEKEE in the germline V gene (reference sequence). CDR3 sequence reads: CASSLYRWTSVSYEQYF. The CDR3 region has the DNA TGTGCCAGCAGCTTGTATCGCTGGACTAGCGTCTCCTACGAGCAGTACTTC.

This clone was counted only a few times. V and J are TRBV5-1 and TRBJ2-1; 7 bases are shared with TRBD2. Germline V gene data show CDR1 as SGHRS and CDR2 as YFSETQ. This CDR3 is 15 amino acids long. V was pared by 1 base and J by 8 bases, with 9 bases of the junction left unmatched. The CDR3 DNA sequence: TGCGCCAGCAGCTTGAATGGGGGGGTCTTTGATGAGCAGTTCTTC. Translating gives CASSLNGGVFDEQFF.

This chain uses TRBV7-9 with TRBJ2-2; D call uncertain. Germline V lookup: CDR1 SEHNR, CDR2 FQNEAQ (reference sequence). The CDR3 is made up of 15 amino acids. Trimming removed 5 bases at V and 4 bases at J, with 14 bases between. In DNA form, the CDR3 reads TGTGCCAGCAGCATACGGCTAGAGGCCACCGGGGAGCTGTTTTTT. Its protein is CASSIRLEATGELFF. The variable domain in full, completed from reference TRBV7-9 and TRBJ2-2, reads DTGVSQNPRHKITKRGQNVTFRCDPISEHNRLYWYRQTLGQGPEFLTYFQNEAQLEKSRLLSDRFSAERPKGSFSTLEIQRTEQGDSAMYLCASSIRLEATGELFFGEGSRLTVL.

CDR3 protein: CASSLVGATYEQYF. CDR3 nucleotide sequence: TGTGCCAGCAGCTTAGTCGGGGCTACCTACGAGCAGTACTTC. The chain employs TRBV11-2 and TRBJ2-7; D tentatively reads TRBD1 or TRBD2 (5 bases each). The CDR3 consists of 14 residues. The V and J ends lost 1 base and 2 bases respectively, with 9 bases between them. Germline assignment: CDR1 SGHAT and CDR2 FQNNGV.

The table lists this clone with a count of one. The gene calls are TRBV5-5 and TRBJ2-3, with 9 bases lining up with TRBD1. The CDR3 has 18 amino acids. Germline V gene sequence: CDR1 SGHKS, CDR2 YYEKEE (reference sequence). The V and J ends lost 4 bases and 3 bases, in that order; junction bases with no gene match: 15. CDR3 sequence reads: CASSVSGTGLIFTDTQYF. DNA for the CDR3: TGTGCCAGCAGCGTTTCCGGGACAGGGTTAATTTTTACAGATACGCAGTATTTT. The entire variable domain, with the rest obtained from reference TRBV5-5 and TRBJ2-3, is as follows: DAGVTQSPTHLIKTRGQQVTLRCSPISGHKSVSWYQQVLGQGPQFIFQYYEKEERGRGNFPDRFSARQFPNYSSELNVNALLLGDSALYLCASSVSGTGLIFTDTQYFGPGTRLTVL.

The rearrangement uses TRBV29-1 and TRBJ2-1, with TRBD2 as a possible D gene (5 bases). V was clipped by 7 bases and J by 4 bases, with 17 bases between them. The CDR3 extends over 14 amino acids. Per the germline V gene, CDR1 is SQVTM and CDR2 is ANQGSEA. CDR3 sequence (DNA): TGCAGCGCCGTACTAGACCCGAATTACAATGAGCAGTTCTTC. It codes for CSAVLDPNYNEQFF.

This sequence joins TRBV7-9 and TRBJ1-1; tentative D call: TRBD1 (5 bases). Trimming stripped 5 bases from V and 1 base from J, with 14 bases between. The germline CDR1 and CDR2 sequences are SEHNR and FQNEAQ (reference sequence). The CDR3 totals 15 residues. The CDR3 bases are TGTGCCAGCAGCGGCCCGCCCCAGGGGAACACTGAAGCTTTCTTT. Amino acid sequence: CASSGPPQGNTEAFF.

CDR3 sequence (DNA): TGCGCCAGCATGGAGGGGGGACTCGGTGAAAAACTGTTTTTT. This translates into CASMEGGLGEKLFF. This chain uses TRBV5-1 with TRBJ1-4; weak D call: TRBD1 (6 bases). The CDR3 has 14 residues. V was shortened by 6 bases and J by 7 bases, with 16 bases between the two germline ends. Germline assignment: CDR1 SGHRS and CDR2 YFSETQ.

This clone was picked up a small number of times. The chain joins TRBV9 to TRBJ2-5, with unresolved D. The germline V gene has CDR1 SGDLS and CDR2 YYNGEE. With 0 bases removed from V and 3 bases from J, the gap between germline ends came to 9 bases. There are 14 residues in the CDR3. CDR3: CASSVGSLEETQYF. The CDR3 DNA sequence: TGTGCCAGCAGCGTAGGGTCGCTAGAAGAGACCCAGTACTTC.

The J gene is TRBJ2-2, the V gene TRBV4-3; D ambiguous. The ends were cut back, 0 bases at V and 5 bases at J, with 7 bases in the middle. The CDR3 covers 14 residues. CDR1 LGHNA and CDR2 YSLEER come from the germline V gene. CDR3 region: CASSQDRVTGELFF. The CDR3 nucleotides are TGCGCCAGCAGCCAAGATAGAGTGACCGGGGAGCTGTTTTTT.